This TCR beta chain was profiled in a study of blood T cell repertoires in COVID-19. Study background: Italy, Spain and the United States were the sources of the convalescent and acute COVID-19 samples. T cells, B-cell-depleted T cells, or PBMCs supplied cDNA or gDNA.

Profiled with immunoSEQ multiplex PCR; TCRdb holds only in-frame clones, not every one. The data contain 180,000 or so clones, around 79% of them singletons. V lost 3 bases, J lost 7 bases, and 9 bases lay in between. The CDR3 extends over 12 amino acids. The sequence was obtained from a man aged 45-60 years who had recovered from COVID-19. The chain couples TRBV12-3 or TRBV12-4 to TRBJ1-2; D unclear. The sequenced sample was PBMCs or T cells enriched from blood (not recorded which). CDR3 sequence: CASSFIGFGYTF. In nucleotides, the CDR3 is TGTGCCAGCAGTTTCATCGGGTTTGGCTACACCTTC.